The 11 T cell receptor beta chains presented below share a single source sample, sequenced in a study of tumor-infiltrating lymphocytes in primary liver carcinoma. The source material, 20-30 mg of unsorted bulk tissue, was used to co-extract RNA and DNA. TCR beta cDNA came from about 500 ng total RNA, primed with a constant-region primer. A slightly modified ARM-PCR protocol with three nested multiplex PCR rounds produced these TCR beta libraries. Two initial PCR rounds of about 11 cycles each paired TRBV1-TRBV30 forward primers with a C-beta reverse primer. One entry per CDR3 protein, called by TCRdb with MiXCR from the multiplex PCR reads. The sample lists fewer than 110,000 distinct CDR3 sequences, around 73% seen once, with around 12% in the top ten. The sample comprised liver tumor tissue from sampling region 2. Described subset: tumor region T2, inferior pole. The receptors derive from a woman aged 55-70 years with primary liver carcinoma and hepatitis B virus infection.

About this clonotype itself: The junction departs from germline at one end; a sequencing error may be responsible. The V gene is TRBV29-1, the J gene TRBJ2-7, with a weak D call TRBD1 (5 bases). The CDR3 covers 14 residues. Germline V lookup: CDR1 SQVTM, CDR2 ANQGSEA. For the CDR3, the DNA is TGCAGCATTGCCCCGTCGGCAGGGCGATACGACCAGTACTTC. Amino acid sequence: CSIAPSAGRYDQYF.

This rearrangement joins TRBV7-3 to TRBJ1-1; TRBD1 is a possible D gene (6 bases). Germline values: CDR1 SGHTA, CDR2 FQGTGA. This CDR3 comprises 15 residues. Deletions cut 5 bases from V and 2 bases from J, with 15 bases between. CDR3 in amino acids: CASSPKGGGNTEAFF. The CDR3 coding sequence is TGTGCCAGCAGCCCGAAGGGGGGGGGCAACACTGAAGCTTTCTTT.

This clonotype was seen more than once but under ten times. V is TRBV14 and J is TRBJ1-1, with TRBD1 matching over 7 bases. Per the germline V gene, CDR1 is SGHDN and CDR2 is FVKESK. The CDR3 contains 16 residues. V was clipped by 0 bases and J by 0 bases; unmatched bases: 4. CDR3 nucleotide sequence: TGTGCCAGCAGCCAAGATCGGGGACAGATGAACACTGAAGCTTTCTTT. Its protein is CASSQDRGQMNTEAFF.

About this clonotype itself: A much larger clone differs by one base, so this may be a read error. The chain recombines TRBV28 with TRBJ1-2, with D unclear. The germline V gene has CDR1 MDHEN and CDR2 SYDVKM. The CDR3 loop spans 12 amino acids. The germline V and J ends were trimmed by 7 bases and 5 bases, with 11 bases remaining between them. The CDR3 coding sequence is TGTGCCAGCAATTTTCGGACGTATGGCTACACCTTC. It is translated as CASNFRTYGYTF.

Note on this clonotype: As the CDR3 is not closed by the conserved phenylalanine or tryptophan, this likely results from a read error. No DNA is shown, since the ends of the CDR3 on it are uncertain; the CDR3 is the one TCRdb lists. The rearrangement links TRBV4-1 to TRBJ1-6; no DNA check was done on the table's D call, TRBD1. The CDR3 extends over 17 residues, inclusive of both ends. Germline V gene lookup returns CDR1 MGHRA and CDR2 YSYEKL. CDR3 amino acids: CASSQDPDGARNSPLQL.

About this clonotype itself: The germline gene is not matched at one end of the junction; a read error may be the cause. V and J are TRBV12-3 or TRBV12-4 and TRBJ2-7; TRBD2 agrees at 11 bases. The CDR3 covers 14 residues. The CDR3 is CASTIAGGSNEQQF. CDR3 coding DNA: TGTGCCAGCACGATAGCGGGAGGGAGCAACGAGCAGCAATTC.

Concerning this clonotype itself: A read error may produce the germline difference seen at one junction end. This chain uses TRBV10-3 with TRBJ1-2; TRBD1 is a possible D gene (5 bases). The CDR3 runs 13 residues. CDR1 and CDR2 from the germline V gene are ENHRY and SYGVKD. CDR3: CAIREEGDYGYTF. As DNA, the CDR3 is TGTGCCATCAGGGAAGAAGGGGACTATGGCTATACCTTC.

A note on this clonotype: Germline is not matched at one junction end, which may reflect a read error. The V gene is TRBV6-5, the J gene TRBJ2-7, with 7 bases lining up with TRBD2. The CDR3 extends over 18 amino acids. Germline assignment: CDR1 MNHEY and CDR2 SVGAGI. The CDR3 here is CASVGRRGGDSPTYEQYF. The CDR3, as DNA: TGTGCCAGCGTCGGGAGGAGGGGAGGAGACTCACCCACCTACGAGCAATACTTC.

About this clonotype: The DNA is left out, because the CDR3 cannot be placed on it with certainty; the CDR3 is given as TCRdb lists it. V is TRBV29-1 and J is TRBJ1-2; the table gives TRBD1 as D, unverified against the DNA. The V gene's germline CDR1 is SQVTM and CDR2 ANQGSEA. With termini counted, the CDR3 has 13 amino acids. The CDR3 loop reads CSVAQGAEDGYIF.

With regard to this clonotype: The junction shows a germline mismatch at one end, possibly a read error. The chain combines TRBV11-1 with TRBJ2-7; D possibly corresponds to TRBD2 (6 bases). The CDR3 is 15 residues long. Germline V gene sequence: CDR1 SGHAT, CDR2 FQDESV (reference sequence). The DNA for the CDR3 is TGTGCCTGCAGCTGGGGCGGGACGAGGACCTATGAGCAGTATTTC. Translating it yields CACSWGGTRTYEQYF. Together with reference TRBV11-1 and TRBJ2-7, the CDR3 gives the full variable domain: EAEVAQSPRYKITEKSQAVAFWCDPISGHATLYWYRQILGQGPELLVQFQDESVVDDSQLPKDRFSAERLKGVDSTLKIQPAELGDSAMYLCACSWGGTRTYEQYFGPGTRLTVT.

The sample holds a few counts of this clonotype. The chain recombines TRBV20-1 with TRBJ2-7; D uncertain. CDR3 length equals 12 residues. Trimming pared 3 bases from V and 2 bases from J, leaving 8 bases between. Germline V lookup: CDR1 DFQATT, CDR2 SNEGSKA (reference sequence). CDR3 in amino acids: CSARRATYEQYF. The DNA of the CDR3 is TGCAGTGCTAGGCGAGCGACCTACGAGCAGTACTTC.